A single sample is the source of the 20 T cell receptor beta chains below, sequenced in a study of OX40 agonist ivuxolimab in advanced cancers. Assay: immunoSEQ multiplex PCR; the TCRdb copy retains only in-frame clones and omits some. The sample yields around 46,000 clones, 89% seen once. The sample consisted of CD4+ or CD8+ T cells sorted from blood, taken in a trial of the OX40 agonist ivuxolimab. The receptor set was obtained from an adult with an advanced solid tumor such as melanoma, head and neck, liver or kidney cancer.

The genes are TRBV5-8 and TRBJ2-1; D tentatively fits TRBD1 or TRBD2 (5 bases each). This CDR3 spans 14 amino acids. V dropped 1 base and J dropped 4 bases, with 9 bases sitting between them. Germline CDR1 is SGHTS and CDR2 is YDEGEE. CDR3 sequence (DNA): TGTGCCAGCAGCTTGTTTGGGGGTTACAATGAGCAGTTCTTC. It is translated as CASSLFGGYNEQFF.

The chain is built from TRBV6-5 and TRBJ2-1, with TRBD1 identical over 7 bases. V lost 0 bases and J lost 9; bases outside the gene matches: 8. Germline CDR1 is MNHEY and CDR2 is SVGAGI. CDR3 length: 15 amino acids. The CDR3 nucleotides read TGTGCCAGCAGTTACTCAGGGGGCTGGATCGGTGAGCAGTTCTTC. Translated: CASSYSGGWIGEQFF.

V and J are TRBV30 and TRBJ2-7, with D tentatively TRBD2 (6 bases). This CDR3 spans 14 amino acids. V lost 5 bases, J lost 6 bases, and 20 bases lay in between. In germline, CDR1 is GTSNPN, CDR2 SVGIG (reference sequence). The chain's CDR3 is CAWLPGSSPGEQYF. The CDR3 DNA reads TGTGCCTGGCTGCCCGGGAGCAGCCCCGGCGAGCAGTACTTC.

The CDR3 here is CASSRRDRDSGANVLTF. The CDR3 DNA reads TGTGCCAGCAGTCGAAGGGACAGGGACTCTGGGGCCAACGTCCTGACTTTC. The chain joins TRBV6-4 to TRBJ2-6, with TRBD1 matching over 9 bases. CDR3 length: 17 residues. Per germline, CDR1 MRHNA and CDR2 SNTAGT. J was trimmed by 0 bases and V by 5 bases; bases with no gene match: 5.

The chain joins TRBV4-1 to TRBJ1-2; weak D call: TRBD1 (5 bases). CDR1 is MGHRA and CDR2 is YSYEKL in the germline V gene. V was trimmed by 3 bases and J by 2 bases, leaving 13 bases between them. The length of the CDR3 is 15 residues. The CDR3 here is CASSHQEGPNYGYTF. The CDR3 DNA reads TGCGCCAGCAGCCACCAGGAGGGACCCAACTATGGCTACACCTTC.

In this sample, this clone turned up a few times. The sample carries other DNA sequences with the same CDR3. The chain combines TRBV19 with TRBJ2-5; D is unresolved. Germline V gene data show CDR1 as LNHDA and CDR2 as SQIVND (reference sequence). CDR3 size: 12 residues. The V and J ends lost 1 base and 1 base respectively, with 1 base between them. DNA for the CDR3: TGTGCCAGTAGTATAGGCCAAGAGACCCAGTACTTC. Protein product: CASSIGQETQYF.

The chain couples TRBV7-2 to TRBJ2-1, with TRBD2 matching 11 bases. The CDR3 is 14 amino acids. The V gene's germline CDR1 is SGHTA and CDR2 FQGNSA. Unmatched junction bases numbered 4, after V lost 5 bases and J lost 7 bases. In DNA, the CDR3 is TGTGCCAGCAGCCCGGGACTAGCGGTGAATGAGCAGTTCTTC. Residues: CASSPGLAVNEQFF.

In this sample, this clone turned up once. This chain joins TRBV27 and TRBJ2-3, with D perhaps TRBD2 (6 bases). Per the germline V gene, CDR1 is MNHEY and CDR2 is SMNVEV (reference sequence). The CDR3 contains 16 residues. V dropped 5 bases and J dropped 2 bases, with 17 bases sitting between them. The CDR3 is CASSPPEGEDTDTQYF. CDR3 sequence (DNA): TGTGCCAGCAGTCCCCCGGAGGGAGAAGACACAGATACGCAGTATTTT.

The V call is TRBV7-2, the J call TRBJ1-2, with D maybe TRBD1 (5 bases). The CDR3 length is 14 residues. The ends were cut back, 3 bases at V and 7 bases at J, with 15 bases in the middle. Germline V gene sequence: CDR1 SGHTA, CDR2 FQGNSA. The CDR3 loop reads CASSFPRDIGGYTF. CDR3 sequence (DNA): TGTGCCAGCAGCTTTCCCAGGGATATAGGTGGCTACACCTTC.

This clone was recorded once. The V call is TRBV7-3, the J call TRBJ1-2, with 11 bases identical to TRBD1. The V gene's germline CDR1 is SGHTA and CDR2 FQGTGA. With V trimmed by 5 bases and J by 5 bases, 13 bases remained unmatched. The CDR3 covers 17 residues. This chain's CDR3 is CASSEYPDRGLGYGYTF. The CDR3 bases are TGTGCCAGCAGCGAATACCCGGACAGGGGGCTAGGATATGGCTACACCTTC. Full variable domain (rest looked up from reference TRBV7-3 and TRBJ1-2): GAGVSQTPSNKVTEKGKYVELRCDPISGHTALYWYRQSLGQGPEFLIYFQGTGAADDSGLPNDRFFAVRPEGSVSTLKIQRTERGDSAVYLCASSEYPDRGLGYGYTFGSGTRLTVV.

V gene TRBV4-3 combines with J gene TRBJ1-4; no clear D gene. Per the germline V gene, CDR1 is LGHNA and CDR2 is YSLEER. V shed 0 bases and J shed 4 bases, with 18 bases lying between them. This CDR3 is built from 18 residues. The CDR3 DNA reads as TGCGCCAGCAGCCAAGATCTAAGAGGGAGCGGGCTTAATGAAAAACTGTTTTTT. Protein: CASSQDLRGSGLNEKLFF.

This chain connects TRBV7-3 to TRBJ2-3; 8 bases match TRBD1. Germline V gene lookup returns CDR1 SGHTA and CDR2 FQGTGA. CDR3 length: 15 amino acids. V lost 5 bases and J lost 2; bases outside the gene matches: 6. The CDR3 reads CASSPTGGYTDTQYF. CDR3 sequence (DNA): TGTGCCAGCAGCCCTACAGGGGGATACACAGATACGCAGTATTTT.

This clone is a singleton in its sample. The chain uses TRBV6-5 and TRBJ2-2, with D perhaps given as TRBD1 or TRBD2 (6 bases each). The V gene's germline CDR1 is MNHEY and CDR2 SVGAGI. The CDR3 has 13 residues. V was clipped by 7 bases and J by 3 bases, with 9 bases between them. For the CDR3, the DNA is TGTGCCAGCAAGGGGGGCTACACCGGGGAGCTGTTTTTT. This translates into CASKGGYTGELFF.

This clone is a singleton in its sample. The chain is built from TRBV4-3 and TRBJ2-7; a possible D gene is TRBD2 (7 bases). Per germline, CDR1 LGHNA and CDR2 YSLEER. The CDR3 is 15 amino acids. V was clipped by 2 bases and J by 4 bases, with 15 bases between them. CDR3 nucleotides: TGCGCCAGCAGCCAAACCGCCGCGGGGGCGTACGAGCAGTACTTC. Its protein is CASSQTAAGAYEQYF.

The chain couples TRBV19 to TRBJ1-5; the D gene is possibly TRBD1 (5 bases). V was pared by 8 bases and J by 0 bases, with 11 bases between. Germline V gene data show CDR1 as LNHDA and CDR2 as SQIVND (reference sequence). CDR3 length: 14 amino acids. CDR3 nucleotides: TGTGCCAGTTGGACACCATATAGCAATCAGCCCCAGCATTTT. This encodes CASWTPYSNQPQHF.

This rearrangement joins TRBV6-1 to TRBJ2-5; perhaps TRBD2 as D (6 bases). V was clipped by 3 bases and J by 2 bases, with 13 bases between them. CDR3 length equals 15 residues. Germline CDR1 reads MNHNS; CDR2 reads SASEGT. The CDR3 nucleotides are TGTGCCAGCAGTGAGAGGGGCGCGGGACAAGAGACCCAGTACTTC. It translates to CASSERGAGQETQYF.

This chain joins TRBV19 and TRBJ2-7, with TRBD2 identical over 12 bases. Trimming cost V 9 bases and J 2 bases; bases outside gene matches: 17. This CDR3 is built from 18 residues. CDR1 LNHDA and CDR2 SQIVND come from the germline V gene (reference sequence). As DNA, the CDR3 is TGTGCCAGCCGAGCCTCCTTGACTAGCGGGAGATCGCCCTACGAGCAGTACTTC. Translated: CASRASLTSGRSPYEQYF.

The V and J genes are TRBV7-7 and TRBJ1-3; D is uncertain. V lost 2 bases, J lost 4 bases, and 9 bases lay in between. The CDR3 contains 14 residues. Germline V lookup: CDR1 SSHAT, CDR2 FNYEAQ (reference sequence). CDR3 nucleotides: TGTGCCAGCAGCTTAAACAGCCACGGAAACACCATATATTTT. This gives the protein CASSLNSHGNTIYF.

The gene calls are TRBV19 and TRBJ2-7, with 7 positions matching TRBD1. The CDR3 spans 13 residues. Germline CDR1 reads LNHDA; CDR2 reads SQIVND (reference sequence). V gave up 3 bases and J gave up 4 bases; unmatched junction bases: 3. The CDR3 loop is CASSIGTDYEQYF. For the CDR3, the DNA is TGTGCCAGTAGTATCGGGACAGATTACGAGCAGTACTTC.

The V call is TRBV7-2, the J call TRBJ2-7, with 8 nucleotides matching TRBD2. Germline assignment: CDR1 SGHTA and CDR2 FQGNSA. This CDR3 contains 17 residues. The J segment lost 1 base and the V segment lost 1 base, leaving 9 bases of the junction unmatched. Written as DNA, the CDR3 is TGTGCCAGCAGCTTAGTCCATGCGGGAGGAAGATCCTACGAGCAGTACTTC. Its translation is CASSLVHAGGRSYEQYF.